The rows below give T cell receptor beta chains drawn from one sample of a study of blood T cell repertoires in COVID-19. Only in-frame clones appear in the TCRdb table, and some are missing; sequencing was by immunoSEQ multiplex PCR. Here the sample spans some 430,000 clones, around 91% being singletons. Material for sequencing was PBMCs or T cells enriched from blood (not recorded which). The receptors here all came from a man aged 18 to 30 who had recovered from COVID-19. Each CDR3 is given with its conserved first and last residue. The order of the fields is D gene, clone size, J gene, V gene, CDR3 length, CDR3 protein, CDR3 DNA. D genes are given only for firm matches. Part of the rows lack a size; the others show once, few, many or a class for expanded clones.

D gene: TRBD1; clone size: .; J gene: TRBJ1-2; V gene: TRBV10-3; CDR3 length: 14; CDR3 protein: CAISDSGGHYGYTF; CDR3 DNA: TGTGCCATCAGTGATTCAGGGGGTCACTATGGCTACACCTTC
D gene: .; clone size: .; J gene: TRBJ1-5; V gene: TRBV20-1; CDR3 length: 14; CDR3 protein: CSASRGGSNQPQHF; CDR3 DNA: TGCAGTGCTAGTAGGGGTGGGTCCAATCAGCCCCAGCATTTT
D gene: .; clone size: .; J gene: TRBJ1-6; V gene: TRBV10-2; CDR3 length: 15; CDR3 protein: CASSAFTGINSPLHF; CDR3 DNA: TGCGCCAGCAGTGCCTTTACAGGGATAAATTCACCCCTCCACTTT
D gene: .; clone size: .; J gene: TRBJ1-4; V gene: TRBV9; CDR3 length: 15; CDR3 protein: CASSVEGATNEKLFF; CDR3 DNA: TGTGCCAGCAGCGTAGAGGGAGCAACTAATGAAAAACTGTTTTTT
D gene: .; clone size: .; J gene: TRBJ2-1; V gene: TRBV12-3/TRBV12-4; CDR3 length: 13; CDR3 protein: CASSHRASNEQFF; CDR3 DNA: TGTGCCAGCAGTCATAGAGCTTCCAATGAGCAGTTCTTC
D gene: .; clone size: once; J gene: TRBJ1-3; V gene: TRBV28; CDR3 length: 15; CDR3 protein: CASSSHPGSGNTIYF; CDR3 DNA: TGTGCCAGCAGCTCCCATCCAGGGTCTGGAAACACCATATATTTT
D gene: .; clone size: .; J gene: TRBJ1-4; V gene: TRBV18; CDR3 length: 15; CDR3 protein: CASSPRSEVNEKLFF; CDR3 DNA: TGTGCCAGCTCACCACGTAGTGAGGTTAATGAAAAACTGTTTTTT
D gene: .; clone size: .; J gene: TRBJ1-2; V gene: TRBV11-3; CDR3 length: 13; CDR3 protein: CASSLGQAYGYTF; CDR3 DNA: TGTGCCAGCAGCTTAGGGCAGGCCTATGGCTACACCTTC
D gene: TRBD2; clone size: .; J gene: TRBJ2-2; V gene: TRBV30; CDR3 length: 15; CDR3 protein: CAWTQQTSGRGELFF; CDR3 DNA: TGTGCCTGGACCCAACAGACTAGCGGGAGGGGGGAGCTGTTTTTT
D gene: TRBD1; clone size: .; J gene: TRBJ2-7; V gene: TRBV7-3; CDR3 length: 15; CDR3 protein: CASSLGDRSPNEQYF; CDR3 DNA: TGTGCCAGCAGCTTAGGGGACAGATCTCCTAACGAGCAGTACTTC
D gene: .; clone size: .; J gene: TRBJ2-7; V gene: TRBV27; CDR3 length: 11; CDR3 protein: CASSLSGEQYF; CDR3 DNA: TGTGCCAGCAGCCTTAGCGGCGAGCAGTACTTC
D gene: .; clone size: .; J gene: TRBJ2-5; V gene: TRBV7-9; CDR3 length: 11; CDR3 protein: CASSSKETQYF; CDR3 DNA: TGTGCCAGCAGCAGCAAAGAGACCCAGTACTTC
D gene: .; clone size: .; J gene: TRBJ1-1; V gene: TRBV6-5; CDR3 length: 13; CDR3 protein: CASSSDGFSEAFF; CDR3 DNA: TGTGCCAGCAGCTCAGACGGGTTCTCGGAAGCTTTCTTT
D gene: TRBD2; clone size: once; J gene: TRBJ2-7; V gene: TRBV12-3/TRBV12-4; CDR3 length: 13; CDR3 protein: CASRPSGSHEQYF; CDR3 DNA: TGTGCCAGCAGGCCTAGCGGGAGTCACGAGCAGTACTTC
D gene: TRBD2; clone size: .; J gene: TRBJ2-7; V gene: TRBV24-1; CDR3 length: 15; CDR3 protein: CATSDSASGSYEQYF; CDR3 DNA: TGTGCCACCAGTGATTCGGCTAGCGGGAGTTACGAGCAGTACTTC
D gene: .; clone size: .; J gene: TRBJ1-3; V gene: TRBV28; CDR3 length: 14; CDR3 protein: CASSWAKAGNTIYF; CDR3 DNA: TGTGCCAGCAGTTGGGCGAAGGCTGGAAACACCATATATTTT
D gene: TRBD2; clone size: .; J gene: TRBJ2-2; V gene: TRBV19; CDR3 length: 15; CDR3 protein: CASNRASGSGGELFF; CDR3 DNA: TGTGCCAGTAATAGGGCTAGCGGGAGCGGCGGGGAGCTGTTTTTT
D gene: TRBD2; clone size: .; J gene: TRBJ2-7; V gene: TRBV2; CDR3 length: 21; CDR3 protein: CASSEALRWTSGRVSSYEQYF; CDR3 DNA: TGTGCCAGCAGTGAAGCCCTCCGTTGGACTAGCGGGAGGGTTAGCTCCTACGAGCAGTACTTC
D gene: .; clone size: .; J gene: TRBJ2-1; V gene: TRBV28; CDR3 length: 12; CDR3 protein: CASSSGGGRGFF; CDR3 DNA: TGTGCCAGCAGTTCAGGGGGAGGCCGGGGGTTCTTC
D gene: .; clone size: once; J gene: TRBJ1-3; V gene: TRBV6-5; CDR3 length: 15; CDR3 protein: CASSKDGVDGNTIYF; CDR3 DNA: TGTGCCAGCAGTAAGGACGGGGTGGATGGAAACACCATATATTTT
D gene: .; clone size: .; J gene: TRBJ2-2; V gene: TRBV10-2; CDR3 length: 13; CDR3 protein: CASSEAGTGELFF; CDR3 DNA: TGCGCCAGCAGTGAGGCGGGAACCGGGGAGCTGTTTTTT
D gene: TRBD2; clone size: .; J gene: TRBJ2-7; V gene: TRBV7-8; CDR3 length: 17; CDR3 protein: CASSLEWPGGGANEQYF; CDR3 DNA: TGTGCCAGCAGCTTAGAGTGGCCGGGCGGGGGGGCCAACGAGCAGTACTTC
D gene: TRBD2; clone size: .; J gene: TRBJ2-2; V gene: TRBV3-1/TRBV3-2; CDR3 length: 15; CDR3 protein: CASSRTSGSNGELFF; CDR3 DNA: TGTGCCAGCAGCCGGACTAGCGGGAGCAACGGGGAGCTGTTTTTT
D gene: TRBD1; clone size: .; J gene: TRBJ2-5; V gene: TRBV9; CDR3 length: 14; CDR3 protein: CASSAWDRQETQYF; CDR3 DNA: TGTGCCAGCAGCGCCTGGGACAGACAAGAGACCCAGTACTTC
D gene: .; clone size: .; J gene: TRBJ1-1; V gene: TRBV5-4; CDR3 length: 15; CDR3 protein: CASSFGETVNTEAFF; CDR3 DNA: TGTGCCAGCAGCTTTGGGGAGACGGTGAACACTGAAGCTTTCTTT
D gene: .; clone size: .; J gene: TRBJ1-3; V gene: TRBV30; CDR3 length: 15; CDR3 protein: CAWSVAPTAGNTIYF; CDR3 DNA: TGTGCCTGGAGTGTAGCCCCGACAGCTGGAAACACCATATATTTT
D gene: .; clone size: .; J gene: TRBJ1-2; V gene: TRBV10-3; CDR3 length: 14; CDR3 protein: CAISGRTFNYGYTF; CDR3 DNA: TGTGCCATCAGCGGACGGACTTTCAACTATGGCTACACCTTC
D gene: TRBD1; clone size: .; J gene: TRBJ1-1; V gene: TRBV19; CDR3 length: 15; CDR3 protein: CASSIGQGVRTEAFF; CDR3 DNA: TGTGCCAGTAGTATTGGACAGGGGGTGAGGACTGAAGCTTTCTTT
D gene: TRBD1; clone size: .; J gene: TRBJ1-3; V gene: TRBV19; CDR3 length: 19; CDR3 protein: CATSPGTGVSGLTGNTIYF; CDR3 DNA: TGTGCCACTTCTCCCGGGACAGGGGTGTCTGGCTTGACCGGAAACACCATATATTTT